The rows below give T cell receptor beta chains drawn from one sample of a study of blood T cell repertoires in COVID-19. Produced via immunoSEQ multiplex PCR; TCRdb's table is partial and in-frame only. The sample contains about 190,000 clones, about 88% of which appear only once. The sample comprised peripheral blood. These receptors were collected from a man aged 25 to 40 with acute or convalescent COVID-19. Each CDR3 is given with its conserved first and last residue. D genes are given only for firm matches. Clone size is not always given. Where it is, it says once, few, many or a class for expanded clones.

D	V	size	J	DNA	CDR3
NA	TRBV27	NA	TRBJ1-1	TGTGCCAGCAGTTTAGTATCGAACACTGAAGCTTTCTTT	CASSLVSNTEAFF
TRBD2	TRBV4-1	NA	TRBJ2-2	TGCGCCAGCAGCCAACCTAGCGGGAGGGGCACCGGGGAGCTGTTTTTT	CASSQPSGRGTGELFF
TRBD2	TRBV24-1	NA	TRBJ2-1	TGTGCCACCAGCGCGTTACCCTTAGCGGGAGGGCCATTCAATGAGCAGTTCTTC	CATSALPLAGGPFNEQFF
NA	TRBV5-6	NA	TRBJ2-1	TGTGCCAGCAGCTTCGGAGATGAGCAGTTCTTC	CASSFGDEQFF
TRBD2	TRBV3-1/TRBV3-2	NA	TRBJ2-1	TGTGCCAGCAGCCAAGAGGGAGGGTTCAATGAGCAGTTCTTC	CASSQEGGFNEQFF
NA	TRBV2	few	TRBJ2-1	TGTGCCAGCAGTCAGGGTGGGTTCGATGAGCAGTTCTTC	CASSQGGFDEQFF
NA	TRBV5-4	NA	TRBJ1-5	TGTGCCAGCAGGGGGAAGACCCGTTATGGACAGCCCCATCAGCCCCAGCATTTT	CASRGKTRYGQPHQPQHF
NA	TRBV14	few	TRBJ1-1	TGTGCCAGCAGCTCCCCCTGGAACACTGAAGCTTTCTTT	CASSSPWNTEAFF
TRBD1	TRBV30	NA	TRBJ1-2	TGTGCCTGGACACCCGGGACAGGTGTGTCTGGCTACACCTTC	CAWTPGTGVSGYTF
TRBD2	TRBV3-1/TRBV3-2	NA	TRBJ2-1	TGTGCCAGCACCCCGGGAGGGGGGGCCCCATTGGGTGAGCAGTTCTTC	CASTPGGGAPLGEQFF
TRBD2	TRBV27	NA	TRBJ2-1	TGTGCCAGCAGAAACAGCGGGGGAGATTACAATGAGCAGTTCTTC	CASRNSGGDYNEQFF
NA	TRBV6-5	NA	TRBJ1-5	TGTGCCAGCAGTCTTTCGGGCGGGAATCAGCCCCAGCATTTT	CASSLSGGNQPQHF
NA	TRBV12-3/TRBV12-4	NA	TRBJ2-7	TGTGCCAGCAGTTGGCGGGATTACTACGAGCAGTACTTC	CASSWRDYYEQYF
NA	TRBV7-3	NA	TRBJ2-2	TGTGCCAGCAGCTTAACGTTCCCCGCGGCTACCGGGGAGCTGTTTTTT	CASSLTFPAATGELFF
NA	TRBV19	few	TRBJ2-7	TGTGCCAGTAGTGACGCGGGATGGGGCTACGAGCAGTACTTC	CASSDAGWGYEQYF
NA	TRBV5-6	NA	TRBJ1-1	TGTGCCAGCAGTTGGGGCGAAATGAACACTGAAGCTTTCTTT	CASSWGEMNTEAFF
TRBD2	TRBV28	NA	TRBJ2-6	TGTGCCAGCAGTTTACTAAAAGGCGGGAGCTCTGGGGCCAACGTCCTGACTTTC	CASSLLKGGSSGANVLTF
TRBD2	TRBV7-6	NA	TRBJ2-7	TGTGCCAGCAGCCGGGGGGGATACGAGCAGTACTTC	CASSRGGYEQYF